This T cell receptor (beta chain) appears in the sequencing data of a study of control samples from healthy donors and cancer patients. CDR3 length: 14 amino acids. The V gene lost 8 bases and the J gene lost 4 bases, with 15 bases spanning the gap. Germline CDR1 MNHEY, CDR2 SVGAGI. Using immunoSEQ multiplex PCR, the repertoire was profiled, and TCRdb retains in-frame clones only, with some absent. The table shows 95,000 to 150,000 clones, with 85% to 95% occurring only once. Sequenced: PBMCs. The receptor comes from an older man with head and neck cancer. The rearrangement links TRBV6-5 to TRBJ2-1; TRBD2 might be the D (6 bases). CDR3 DNA: TGTGCCAGCTCTCTCCTTCTAGCGTACAATGAGCAGTTCTTC. Its protein product is CASSLLLAYNEQFF.